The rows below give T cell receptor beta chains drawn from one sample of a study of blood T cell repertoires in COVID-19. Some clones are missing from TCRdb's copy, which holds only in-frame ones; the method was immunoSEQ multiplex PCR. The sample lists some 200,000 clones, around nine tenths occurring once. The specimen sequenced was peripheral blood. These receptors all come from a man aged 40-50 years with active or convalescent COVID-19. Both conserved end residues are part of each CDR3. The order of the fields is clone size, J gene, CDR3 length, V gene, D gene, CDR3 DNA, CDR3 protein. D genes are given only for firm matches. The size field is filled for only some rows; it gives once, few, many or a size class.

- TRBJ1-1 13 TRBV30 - TGTGCCTGGAGCAAACCTGGTGAGAGGCCGACCTTTTTT CAWSKPGERPTFF
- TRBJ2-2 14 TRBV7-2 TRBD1 TGTGCCAGCACCGGCGACAGGGCCACCGGGGAGCTGTTTTTT CASTGDRATGELFF
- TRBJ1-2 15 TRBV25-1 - TGTGCCAGCAGTGAACAGGCCGAAGACCTATATGGCTACACCTTC CASSEQAEDLYGYTF
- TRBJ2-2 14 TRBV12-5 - TGTGCTAGTGGTCGCGACAGTAACACCGGGGAGCTGTTTTTT CASGRDSNTGELFF
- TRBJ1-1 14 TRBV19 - TGTGCCAGTAGTAAACCAGGGCCGAACACTGAAGCTTTCTTT CASSKPGPNTEAFF
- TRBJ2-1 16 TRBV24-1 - TGTGCCACCAGTGATACTCCCGACAGCTCCTACAATGAGCAGTTCTTC CATSDTPDSSYNEQFF
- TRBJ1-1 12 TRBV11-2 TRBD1 TGTGCCAGCAGCTACTCGACAGGGACAGCTTTCTTT CASSYSTGTAFF
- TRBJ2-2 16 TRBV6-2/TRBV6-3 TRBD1 TGTGCCAGCAGTTCGAGGGACAGGGGGATCACCGGGGAGCTGTTTTTT CASSSRDRGITGELFF
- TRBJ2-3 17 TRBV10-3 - TGTGCCATCAGTGTTCGGGGGGGACAGGGAGGGGCAGATACGCAGTATTTT CAISVRGGQGGADTQYF
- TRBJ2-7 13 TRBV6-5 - TGTGCCAGCAATGTCGAGATCCCTTACGAGCAGTACTTC CASNVEIPYEQYF
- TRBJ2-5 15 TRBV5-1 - TGCGCCAGCAGTCTCCCGACAGCTGGGGTAGAGACCCAGTACTTC CASSLPTAGVETQYF
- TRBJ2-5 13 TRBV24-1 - TGTGCCACCAGTGATTTGGGAGAAGAGACCCAGTACTTC CATSDLGEETQYF
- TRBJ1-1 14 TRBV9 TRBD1 TGTGCCAGCAGCGCTACAGGGGGCTGGACTGAAGCTTTCTTT CASSATGGWTEAFF
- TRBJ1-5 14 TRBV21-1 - TGTGCCAGCAGCAAAGAGGACAGACGGCAGCCCCAGCATTTT CASSKEDRRQPQHF
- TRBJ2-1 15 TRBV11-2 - TGTGCCAGCAGTTCCCTACTCACCTCCTACAATGAGCAGTTCTTC CASSSLLTSYNEQFF
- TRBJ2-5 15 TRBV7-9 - TGTGCCAGCAGCTTAGGCGGGCTGGGCTTGAAGACCCAGTACTTC CASSLGGLGLKTQYF
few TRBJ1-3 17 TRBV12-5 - TGTGCTAGTGGACTTACAACCTCAGGGGCAGTCGGAAACACCATATATTTT CASGLTTSGAVGNTIYF
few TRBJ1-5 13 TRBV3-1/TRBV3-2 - TGTGCCAGCAGCAACAGGGAAGGCCAGCCCCAGCATTTT CASSNREGQPQHF
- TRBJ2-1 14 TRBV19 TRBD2 TGTGCCAGTAGTCCGCGGACTAGCGGTAATGAGCAGTTCTTC CASSPRTSGNEQFF
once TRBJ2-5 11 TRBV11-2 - TGTGCCAGCAGCTTAGCGGAGACCCAGTACTTC CASSLAETQYF
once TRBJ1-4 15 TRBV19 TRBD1 TGTGCCAGTAGTATTTTAGGGACAGGGAGTGAAAAACTGTTTTTT CASSILGTGSEKLFF
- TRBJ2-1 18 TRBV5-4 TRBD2 TGTGCCAGCAGCTTGGGGGGGTCTTGGCGGGAGTGGGGCAATGAGCAGTTCTTC CASSLGGSWREWGNEQFF
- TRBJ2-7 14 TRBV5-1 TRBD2 TGCGCCAGCAGCTTGCGGGAGGGCCAGGGGGAGCAGTACTTC CASSLREGQGEQYF
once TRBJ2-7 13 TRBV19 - TGTGCCAGTAGCGCTATGAATTTCTACGAGCAGTACTTC CASSAMNFYEQYF
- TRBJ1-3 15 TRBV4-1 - TGCGCCAGCAGCCACGAGCACTACAGGGGAAACACCATATATTTT CASSHEHYRGNTIYF
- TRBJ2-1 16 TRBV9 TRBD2 TGTGCCAGCAGCGGAAGGACTAGGGAAGCCTACAATGAGCAGTTCTTC CASSGRTREAYNEQFF
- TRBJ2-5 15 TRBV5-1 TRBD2 TGCGCCAGCAGCCGTATTAGCGGGAGTTTGGAGACCCAGTACTTC CASSRISGSLETQYF
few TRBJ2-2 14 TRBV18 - TGTGCCAGCTCACCCGCAGGGGACACCGGGGAGCTGTTTTTT CASSPAGDTGELFF
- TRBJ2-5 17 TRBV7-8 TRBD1 TGTGCCAGCAGCCCCCCTCCGGGACAGAGCGGTCAAGAGACCCAGTACTTC CASSPPPGQSGQETQYF
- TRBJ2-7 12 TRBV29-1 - TGCAGCGTTGAAACCTCACACCGGGGGCAGTACTTC CSVETSHRGQYF
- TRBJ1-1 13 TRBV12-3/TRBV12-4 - TGTGCCAGCAGTTTAGAGGGGTTCACTGAAGCTTTCTTT CASSLEGFTEAFF
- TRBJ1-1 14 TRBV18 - TGTGCCAGCTCACCCATAACAGGGAACACTGAAGCTTTCTTT CASSPITGNTEAFF
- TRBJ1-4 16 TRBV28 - TGTGCCAGCAGCCCCCTTGACAGCTCAACTAATGAAAAACTGTTTTTT CASSPLDSSTNEKLFF
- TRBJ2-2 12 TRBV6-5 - TGTGCCAGCAGAACTGCTGCGCGGGAGCTGTTTTTT CASRTAARELFF
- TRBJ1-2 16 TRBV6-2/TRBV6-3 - TGTGCCAGCAGTTACTCGGAGACAGGCCCAAACTATGGCTACACCTTC CASSYSETGPNYGYTF
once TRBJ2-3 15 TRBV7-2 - TGTGCCAGCAGCTCAAGGACTCCTGGCACAGATACGCAGTATTTT CASSSRTPGTDTQYF
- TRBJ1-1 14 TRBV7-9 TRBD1 TGTGCCAGCAGCTTGGGACAGGGATTCGCTGAAGCTTTCTTT CASSLGQGFAEAFF
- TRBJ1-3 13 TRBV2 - TGTGCCAGCACCGGGGATCCCGGAAACACCATATATTTT CASTGDPGNTIYF
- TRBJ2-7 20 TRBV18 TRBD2 TGTGCCAGCTCACCCCGCCCGACTAGCGGGAGAACCTTAGTCTCCCACGAGCAGTACTTC CASSPRPTSGRTLVSHEQYF
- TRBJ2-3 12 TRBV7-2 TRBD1 TGTGCCAGCAGCTTAACAGGGGGTACGCAGTATTTT CASSLTGGTQYF
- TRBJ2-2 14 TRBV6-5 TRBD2 TGTGCCAGCAGGTTAGCGGGAGACACCGGGGAGCTGTTTTTT CASRLAGDTGELFF
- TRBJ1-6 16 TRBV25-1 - TGTGCCAGCAGTCATGACAGGAGCTCCTATAATTCACCCCTCCACTTT CASSHDRSSYNSPLHF
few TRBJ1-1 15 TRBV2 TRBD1 TGTGCCAGCAGACGATTGACAGGGTTGGTCACTGAAGCTTTCTTT CASRRLTGLVTEAFF
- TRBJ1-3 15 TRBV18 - TGTGCCAGCTCACCAAGCAGGGTCACTGGAAACACCATATATTTT CASSPSRVTGNTIYF
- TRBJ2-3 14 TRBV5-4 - TGTGCCAGCAGCTTGGGAGTAGAAACAGATACGCAGTATTTT CASSLGVETDTQYF
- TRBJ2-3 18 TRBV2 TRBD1 TGTGCCAGCGGATCGGACAGGGAAACGAGTGGGGACACAGATACGCAGTATTTT CASGSDRETSGDTDTQYF
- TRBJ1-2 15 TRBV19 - TGTGCCAGTAGTATCTTGCGACAGGTCGACTATGGCTACACCTTC CASSILRQVDYGYTF
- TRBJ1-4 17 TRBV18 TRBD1 TGTGCCAGCTCACTGCGACAGGGGGCGATGCCTAATGAAAAACTGTTTTTT CASSLRQGAMPNEKLFF
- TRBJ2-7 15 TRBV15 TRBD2 TGTGCCACCAGCAGAGGGGCGGGAGGGCCGTACGAGCAGTACTTC CATSRGAGGPYEQYF
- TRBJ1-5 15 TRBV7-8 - TGCGCCAGCAGCTCGAATAACAGGGAGAATCAGCCCCAGCATTTT CASSSNNRENQPQHF
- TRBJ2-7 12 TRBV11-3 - TGTGCCAGCAGCTTCGGAGAGCGTGAGCAGTACTTC CASSFGEREQYF
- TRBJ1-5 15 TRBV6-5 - TGTGCCAGCAGTTACTCTATCGAGCCCAATCAGCCCCAGCATTTT CASSYSIEPNQPQHF
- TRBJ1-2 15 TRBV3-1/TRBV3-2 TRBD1 TGTGCCAGCAGCCAAGGAACAGGGGGCAGCTATGGCTACACCTTC CASSQGTGGSYGYTF
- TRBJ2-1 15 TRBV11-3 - TGTGCCAGCAGCTTAGGGACTACGAAAAACAATGAGCAGTTCTTC CASSLGTTKNNEQFF
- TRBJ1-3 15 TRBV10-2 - TGCGCCAGCAGATCGACAGGTGACTCTGGAAACACCATATATTTT CASRSTGDSGNTIYF
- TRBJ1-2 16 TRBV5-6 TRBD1 TGTGCCAGCAGCTTGGAGGGACAGGGTATTAGGTATGGCTACACCTTC CASSLEGQGIRYGYTF